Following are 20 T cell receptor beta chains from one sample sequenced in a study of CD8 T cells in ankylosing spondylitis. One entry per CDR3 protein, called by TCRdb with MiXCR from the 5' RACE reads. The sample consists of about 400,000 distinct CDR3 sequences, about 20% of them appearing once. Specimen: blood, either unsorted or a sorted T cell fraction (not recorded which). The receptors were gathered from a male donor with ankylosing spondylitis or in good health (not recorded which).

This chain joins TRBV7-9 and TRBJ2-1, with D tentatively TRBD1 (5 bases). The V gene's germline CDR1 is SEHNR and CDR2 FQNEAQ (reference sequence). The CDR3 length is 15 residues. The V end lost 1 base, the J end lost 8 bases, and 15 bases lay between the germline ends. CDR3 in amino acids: CASSLGIAGLDEQFF. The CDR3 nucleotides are TGTGCCAGCAGCTTAGGAATCGCAGGGTTGGATGAGCAGTTCTTC.

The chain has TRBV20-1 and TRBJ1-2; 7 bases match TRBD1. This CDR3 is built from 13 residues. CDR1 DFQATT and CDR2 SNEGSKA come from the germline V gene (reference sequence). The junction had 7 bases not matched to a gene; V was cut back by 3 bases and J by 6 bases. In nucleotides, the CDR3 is TGCAGTGCTAGTTCAGGACAGGTCGATGGCTACACCTTC. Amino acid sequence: CSASSGQVDGYTF.

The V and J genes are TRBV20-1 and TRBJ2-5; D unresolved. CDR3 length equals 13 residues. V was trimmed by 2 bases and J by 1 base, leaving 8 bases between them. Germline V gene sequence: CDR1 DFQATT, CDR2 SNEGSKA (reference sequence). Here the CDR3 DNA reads TGCAGTGCTAGAATGCGGACCCAAGAGACCCAGTACTTC. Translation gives CSARMRTQETQYF.

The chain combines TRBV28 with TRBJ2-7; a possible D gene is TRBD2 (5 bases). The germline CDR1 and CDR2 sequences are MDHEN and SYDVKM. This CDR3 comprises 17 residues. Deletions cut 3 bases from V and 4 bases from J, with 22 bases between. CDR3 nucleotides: TGTGCCAGCAGTTTCGATCTGGAGAGGGCAGAGAGTTACGAGCAGTACTTC. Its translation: CASSFDLERAESYEQYF.

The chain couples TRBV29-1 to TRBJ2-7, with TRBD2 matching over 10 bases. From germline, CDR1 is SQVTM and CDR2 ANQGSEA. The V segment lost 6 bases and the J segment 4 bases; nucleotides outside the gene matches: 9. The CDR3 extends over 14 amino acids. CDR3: CSVSLLAGTYEQYF. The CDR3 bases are TGCAGCGTCTCCCTACTAGCGGGGACATACGAGCAGTACTTC.

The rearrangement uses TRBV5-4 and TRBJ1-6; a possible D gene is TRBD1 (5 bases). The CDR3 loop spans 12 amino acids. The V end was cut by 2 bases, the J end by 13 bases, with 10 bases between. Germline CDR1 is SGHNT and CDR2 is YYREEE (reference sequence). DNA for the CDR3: TGTGCCAGCAGCTTTGCCCAGGGCCCCCTCCACTTT. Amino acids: CASSFAQGPLHF.

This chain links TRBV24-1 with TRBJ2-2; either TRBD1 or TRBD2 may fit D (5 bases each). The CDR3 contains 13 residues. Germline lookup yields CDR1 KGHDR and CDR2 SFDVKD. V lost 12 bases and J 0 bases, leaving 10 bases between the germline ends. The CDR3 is CASGLANTGELFF. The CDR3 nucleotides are TGTGCCTCGGGGCTGGCGAACACCGGGGAGCTGTTTTTT.

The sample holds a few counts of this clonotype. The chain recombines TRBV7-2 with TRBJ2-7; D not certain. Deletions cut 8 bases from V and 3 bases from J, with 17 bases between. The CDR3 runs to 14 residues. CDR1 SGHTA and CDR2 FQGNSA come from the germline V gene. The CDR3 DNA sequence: TGTGCCAGCTCACTCGGCCCCACCGGCTACGAGCAGTACTTC. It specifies CASSLGPTGYEQYF.

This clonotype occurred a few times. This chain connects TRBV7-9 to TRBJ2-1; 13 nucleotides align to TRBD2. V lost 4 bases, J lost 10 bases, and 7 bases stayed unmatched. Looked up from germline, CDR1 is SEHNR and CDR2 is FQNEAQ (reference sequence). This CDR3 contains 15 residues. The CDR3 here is CASSSGGLAGVEQFF. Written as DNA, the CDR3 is TGTGCCAGCAGCTCAGGCGGACTAGCGGGGGTCGAGCAGTTCTTC.

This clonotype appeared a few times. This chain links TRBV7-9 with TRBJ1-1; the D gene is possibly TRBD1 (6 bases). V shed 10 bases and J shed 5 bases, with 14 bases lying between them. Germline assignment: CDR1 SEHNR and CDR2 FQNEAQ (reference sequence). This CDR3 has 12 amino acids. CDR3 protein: CATGGPGTEAFF. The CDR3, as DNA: TGTGCCACTGGGGGGCCGGGGACTGAAGCTTTCTTT.

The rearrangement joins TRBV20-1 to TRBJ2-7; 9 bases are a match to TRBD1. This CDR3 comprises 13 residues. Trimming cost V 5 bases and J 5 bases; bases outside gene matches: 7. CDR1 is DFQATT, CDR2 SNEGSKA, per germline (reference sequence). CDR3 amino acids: CSARDRASHEQYF. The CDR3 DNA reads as TGCAGTGCTCGGGACAGGGCGAGCCACGAGCAGTACTTC.

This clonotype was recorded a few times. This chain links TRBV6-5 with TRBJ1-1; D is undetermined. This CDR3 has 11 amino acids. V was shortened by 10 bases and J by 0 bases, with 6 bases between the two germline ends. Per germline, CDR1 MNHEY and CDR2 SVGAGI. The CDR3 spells CATGVNTEAFF. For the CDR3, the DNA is TGTGCCACCGGGGTGAACACTGAAGCTTTCTTT.

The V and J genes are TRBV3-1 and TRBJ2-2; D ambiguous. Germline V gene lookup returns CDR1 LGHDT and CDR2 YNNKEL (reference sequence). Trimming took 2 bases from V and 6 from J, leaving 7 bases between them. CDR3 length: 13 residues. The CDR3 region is CASSQLGSGELFF. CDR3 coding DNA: TGTGCCAGCAGCCAATTAGGTTCCGGGGAGCTGTTTTTT.

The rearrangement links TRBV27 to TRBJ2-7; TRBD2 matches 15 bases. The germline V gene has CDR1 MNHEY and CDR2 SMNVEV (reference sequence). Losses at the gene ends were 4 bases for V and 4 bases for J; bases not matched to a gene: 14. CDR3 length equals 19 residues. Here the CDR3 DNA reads TGTGCCAGCAGTTCGACGGGGACTAGCGGGGGGAACTCTCTATACGAGCAGTACTTC. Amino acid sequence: CASSSTGTSGGNSLYEQYF.

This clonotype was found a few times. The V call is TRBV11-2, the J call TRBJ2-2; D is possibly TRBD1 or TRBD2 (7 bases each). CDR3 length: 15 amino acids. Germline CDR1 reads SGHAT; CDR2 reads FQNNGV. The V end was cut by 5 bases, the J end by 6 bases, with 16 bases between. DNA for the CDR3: TGTGCCAGCAGCCGAACCTCAGGGGGGGCCGGGGAGCTGTTTTTT. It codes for CASSRTSGGAGELFF.

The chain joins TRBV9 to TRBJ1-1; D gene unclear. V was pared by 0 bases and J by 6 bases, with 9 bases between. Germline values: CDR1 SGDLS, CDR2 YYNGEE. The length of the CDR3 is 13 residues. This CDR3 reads CASSVGGGAEAFF. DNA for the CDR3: TGTGCCAGCAGCGTAGGGGGAGGCGCTGAAGCTTTCTTT.

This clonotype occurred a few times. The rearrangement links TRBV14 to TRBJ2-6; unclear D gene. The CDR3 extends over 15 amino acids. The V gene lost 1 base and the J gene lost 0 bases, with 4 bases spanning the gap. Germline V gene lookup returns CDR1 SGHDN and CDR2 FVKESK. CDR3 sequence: CASSQAHSGANVLTF. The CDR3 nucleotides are TGTGCCAGCAGCCAAGCACACTCTGGGGCCAACGTCCTGACTTTC.

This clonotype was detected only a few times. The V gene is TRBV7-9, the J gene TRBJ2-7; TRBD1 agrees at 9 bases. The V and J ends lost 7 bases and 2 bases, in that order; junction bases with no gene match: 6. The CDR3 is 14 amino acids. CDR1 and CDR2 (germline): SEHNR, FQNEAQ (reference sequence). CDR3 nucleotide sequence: TGTGCCAGCACCCAACGGGACAGGGCCTACGAGCAGTACTTC. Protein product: CASTQRDRAYEQYF. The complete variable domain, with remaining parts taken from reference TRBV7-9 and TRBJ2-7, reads DTGVSQNPRHKITKRGQNVTFRCDPISEHNRLYWYRQTLGQGPEFLTYFQNEAQLEKSRLLSDRFSAERPKGSFSTLEIQRTEQGDSAMYLCASTQRDRAYEQYFGPGTRLTVT.

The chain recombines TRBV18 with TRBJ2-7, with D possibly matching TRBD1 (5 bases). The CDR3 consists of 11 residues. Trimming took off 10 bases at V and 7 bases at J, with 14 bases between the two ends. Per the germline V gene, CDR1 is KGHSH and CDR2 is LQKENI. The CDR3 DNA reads TGTGCCACTGGTGAGGCAGGGGAGCAGTACTTC. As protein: CATGEAGEQYF.

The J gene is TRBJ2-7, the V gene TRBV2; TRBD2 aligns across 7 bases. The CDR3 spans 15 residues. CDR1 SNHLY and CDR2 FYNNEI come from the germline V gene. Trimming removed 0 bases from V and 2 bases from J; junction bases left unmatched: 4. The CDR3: CASSEAWGGTYEQYF. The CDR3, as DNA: TGTGCCAGCAGTGAAGCTTGGGGGGGAACCTACGAGCAGTACTTC.